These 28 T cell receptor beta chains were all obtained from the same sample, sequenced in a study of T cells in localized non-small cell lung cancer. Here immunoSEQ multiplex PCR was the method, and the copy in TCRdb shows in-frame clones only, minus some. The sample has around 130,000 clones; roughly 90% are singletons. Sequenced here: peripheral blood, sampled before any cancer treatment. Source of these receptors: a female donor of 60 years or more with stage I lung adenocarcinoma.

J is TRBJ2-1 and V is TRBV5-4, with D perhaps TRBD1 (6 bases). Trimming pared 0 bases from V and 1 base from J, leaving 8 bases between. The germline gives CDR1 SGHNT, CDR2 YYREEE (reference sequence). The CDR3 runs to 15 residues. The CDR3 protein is CASSLGDTSYNEQFF. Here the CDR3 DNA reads TGTGCCAGCAGCTTGGGGGACACGTCCTACAATGAGCAGTTCTTC. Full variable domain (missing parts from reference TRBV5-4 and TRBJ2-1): ETGVTQSPTHLIKTRGQQVTLRCSSQSGHNTVSWYQQALGQGPQFIFQYYREEENGRGNFPPRFSGLQFPNYSSELNVNALELDDSALYLCASSLGDTSYNEQFFGPGTRLTVL.

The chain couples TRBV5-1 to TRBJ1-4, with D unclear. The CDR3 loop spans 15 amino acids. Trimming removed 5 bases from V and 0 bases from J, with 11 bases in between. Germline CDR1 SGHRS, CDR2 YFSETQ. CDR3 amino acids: CASRWTAATNEKLFF. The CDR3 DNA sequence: TGCGCCAGCAGGTGGACGGCTGCAACTAATGAAAAACTGTTTTTT.

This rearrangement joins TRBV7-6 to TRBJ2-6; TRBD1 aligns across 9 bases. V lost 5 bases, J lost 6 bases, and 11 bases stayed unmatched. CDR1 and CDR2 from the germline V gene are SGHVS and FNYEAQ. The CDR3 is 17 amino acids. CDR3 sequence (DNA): TGTGCCAGCAGCCCCTACGTACAGGGGGCGCAGGCCAACGTCCTGACTTTC. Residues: CASSPYVQGAQANVLTF. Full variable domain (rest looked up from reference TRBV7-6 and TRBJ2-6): GAGVSQSPRYKVTKRGQDVALRCDPISGHVSLYWYRQALGQGPEFLTYFNYEAQQDKSGLPNDRFSAERPEGSISTLTIQRTEQRDSAMYRCASSPYVQGAQANVLTFGAGSRLTVL.

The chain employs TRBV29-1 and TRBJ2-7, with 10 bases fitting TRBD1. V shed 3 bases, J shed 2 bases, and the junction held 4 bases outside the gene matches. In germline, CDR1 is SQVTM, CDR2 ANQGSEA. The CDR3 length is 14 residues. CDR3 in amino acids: CSVDSGQGTYEQYF. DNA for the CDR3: TGCAGCGTTGACTCGGGACAGGGGACCTACGAGCAGTACTTC.

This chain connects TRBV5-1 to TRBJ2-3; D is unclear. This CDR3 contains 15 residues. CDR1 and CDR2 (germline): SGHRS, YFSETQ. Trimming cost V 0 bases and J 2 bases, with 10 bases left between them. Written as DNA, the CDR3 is TGCGCCAGCAGCTTGGAGGGATTTGTCACAGATACGCAGTATTTT. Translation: CASSLEGFVTDTQYF.

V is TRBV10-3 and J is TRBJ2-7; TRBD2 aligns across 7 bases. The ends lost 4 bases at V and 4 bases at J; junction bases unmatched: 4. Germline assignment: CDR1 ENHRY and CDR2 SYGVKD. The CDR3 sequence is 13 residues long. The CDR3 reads CAISVAGDYEQYF. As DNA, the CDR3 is TGTGCCATCAGTGTCGCGGGAGATTACGAGCAGTACTTC.

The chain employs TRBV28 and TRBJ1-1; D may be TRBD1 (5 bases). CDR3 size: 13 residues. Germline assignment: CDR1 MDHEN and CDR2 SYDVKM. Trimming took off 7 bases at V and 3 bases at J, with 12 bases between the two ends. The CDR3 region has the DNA TGTGCCAGCACTCTGGGGACGGACACTGAAGCTTTCTTT. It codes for CASTLGTDTEAFF. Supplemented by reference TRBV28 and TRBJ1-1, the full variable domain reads DVKVTQSSRYLVKRTGEKVFLECVQDMDHENMFWYRQDPGLGLRLIYFSYDVKMKEKGDIPEGYSVSREKKERFSLILESASTNQTSMYLCASTLGTDTEAFFGQGTRLTVV.

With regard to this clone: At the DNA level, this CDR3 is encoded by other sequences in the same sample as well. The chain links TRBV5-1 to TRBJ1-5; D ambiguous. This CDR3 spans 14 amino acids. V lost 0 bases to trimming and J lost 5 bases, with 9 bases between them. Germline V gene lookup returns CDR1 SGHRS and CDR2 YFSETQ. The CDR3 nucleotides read TGCGCCAGCAGCTTGGGGGGTGTTGATCAGCCCCAGCATTTT. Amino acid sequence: CASSLGGVDQPQHF.

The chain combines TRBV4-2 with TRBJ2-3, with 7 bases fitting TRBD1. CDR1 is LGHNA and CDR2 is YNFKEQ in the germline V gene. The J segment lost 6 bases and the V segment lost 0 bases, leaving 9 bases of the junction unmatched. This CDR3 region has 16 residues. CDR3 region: CASSQDHRGVRDTQYF. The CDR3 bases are TGTGCCAGCAGCCAAGACCACAGGGGTGTCCGGGATACGCAGTATTTT.

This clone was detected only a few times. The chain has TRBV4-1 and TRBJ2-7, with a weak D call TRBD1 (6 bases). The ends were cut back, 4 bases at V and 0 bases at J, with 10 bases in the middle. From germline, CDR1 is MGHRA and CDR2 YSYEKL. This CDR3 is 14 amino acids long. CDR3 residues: CASSPQGSSYEQYF. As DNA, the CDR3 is TGCGCCAGCAGCCCACAGGGTAGCTCCTACGAGCAGTACTTC.

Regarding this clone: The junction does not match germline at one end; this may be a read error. CDR3 sequence: CASSTGTIRQENPINF. The CDR3 nucleotides read TGTGCCAGTAGTACGGGAACCATAAGACAGGAGAATCCCATAAACTTC. The chain links TRBV19 to TRBJ2-5; tentatively, D is TRBD1 (6 bases). The germline V gene has CDR1 LNHDA and CDR2 SQIVND (reference sequence). The CDR3 has 16 residues.

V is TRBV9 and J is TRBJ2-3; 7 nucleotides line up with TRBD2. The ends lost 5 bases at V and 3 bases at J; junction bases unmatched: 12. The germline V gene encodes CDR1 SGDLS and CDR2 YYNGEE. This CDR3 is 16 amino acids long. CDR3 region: CASSALGGSLTDTQYF. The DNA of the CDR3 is TGTGCCAGCAGTGCCCTCGGCGGGAGCTTGACAGATACGCAGTATTTT.

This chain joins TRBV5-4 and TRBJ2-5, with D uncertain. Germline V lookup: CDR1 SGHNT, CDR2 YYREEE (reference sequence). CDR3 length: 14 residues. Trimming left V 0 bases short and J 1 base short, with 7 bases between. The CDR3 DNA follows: TGTGCCAGCAGCTTGGCCGGATCCCAAGAGACCCAGTACTTC. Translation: CASSLAGSQETQYF.

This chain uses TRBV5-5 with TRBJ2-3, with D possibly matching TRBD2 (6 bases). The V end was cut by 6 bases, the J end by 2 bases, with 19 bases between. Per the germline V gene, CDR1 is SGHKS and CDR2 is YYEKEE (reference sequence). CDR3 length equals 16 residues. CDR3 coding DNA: TGTGCCAGCACTGGCGGGGACGGGTGGGTCACAGATACGCAGTATTTT. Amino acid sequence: CASTGGDGWVTDTQYF.

CDR3 amino acids: CASRRLADNEQFF. CDR3 sequence (DNA): TGTGCCAGTAGGAGATTAGCGGACAATGAGCAGTTCTTC. This rearrangement joins TRBV19 to TRBJ2-1; D is possibly TRBD2 (6 bases). The V end was cut by 6 bases, the J end by 5 bases, with 11 bases between. This CDR3 is built from 13 residues. Germline V gene lookup returns CDR1 LNHDA and CDR2 SQIVND (reference sequence).

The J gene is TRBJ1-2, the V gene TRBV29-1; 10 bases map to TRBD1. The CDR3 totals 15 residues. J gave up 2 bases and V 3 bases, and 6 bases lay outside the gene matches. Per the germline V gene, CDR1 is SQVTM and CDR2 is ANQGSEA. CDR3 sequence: CSVERQGAQNYGYTF. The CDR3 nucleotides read TGCAGCGTTGAGCGACAGGGGGCGCAGAACTATGGCTACACCTTC.

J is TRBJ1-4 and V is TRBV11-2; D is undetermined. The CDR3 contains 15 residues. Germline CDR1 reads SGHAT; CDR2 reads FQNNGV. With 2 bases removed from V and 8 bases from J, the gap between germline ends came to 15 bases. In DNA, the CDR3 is TGTGCCAGCAGCTTACAGGAGAACCGTGCGGAAAAACTGTTTTTT. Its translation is CASSLQENRAEKLFF.

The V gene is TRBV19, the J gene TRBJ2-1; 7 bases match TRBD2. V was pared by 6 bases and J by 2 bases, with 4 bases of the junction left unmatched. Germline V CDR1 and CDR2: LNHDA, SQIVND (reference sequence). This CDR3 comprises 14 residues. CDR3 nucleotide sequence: TGTGCCAGTAGGGGGCTAGCGGCCTACAATGAGCAGTTCTTC. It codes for CASRGLAAYNEQFF.

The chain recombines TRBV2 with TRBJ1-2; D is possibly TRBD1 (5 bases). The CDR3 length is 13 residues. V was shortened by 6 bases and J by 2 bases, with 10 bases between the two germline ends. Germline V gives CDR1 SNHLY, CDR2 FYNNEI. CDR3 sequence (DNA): TGTGCCAGCAGAGACAGCAAAAACTATGGCTACACCTTC. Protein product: CASRDSKNYGYTF.

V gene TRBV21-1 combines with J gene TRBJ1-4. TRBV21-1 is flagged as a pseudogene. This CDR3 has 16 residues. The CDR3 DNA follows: TGTGCCAGCATCAATCCTAGGGCCAGGCGGGATGAAAAACTGTTTTTT. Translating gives CASINPRARRDEKLFF.

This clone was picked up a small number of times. CDR3 sequence reads: CAISETTEGGLSPAFF. CDR3 in DNA: TGTGCCATCAGTGAGACCACCGAAGGGGGGCTGAGTCCTGCTTTCTTT. The rearrangement links TRBV10-3 to TRBJ1-1; D may be TRBD1 (6 bases). V gave up 2 bases and J gave up 11 bases, with 24 bases separating them. Germline V gene data show CDR1 as ENHRY and CDR2 as SYGVKD. This CDR3 is built from 16 residues.

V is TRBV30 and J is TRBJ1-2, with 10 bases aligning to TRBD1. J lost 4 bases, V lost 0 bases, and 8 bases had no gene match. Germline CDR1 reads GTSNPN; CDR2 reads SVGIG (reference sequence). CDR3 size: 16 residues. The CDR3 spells CAWSVGTGAPGYGYTF. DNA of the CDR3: TGTGCCTGGAGTGTCGGGACAGGGGCCCCCGGCTATGGCTACACCTTC.

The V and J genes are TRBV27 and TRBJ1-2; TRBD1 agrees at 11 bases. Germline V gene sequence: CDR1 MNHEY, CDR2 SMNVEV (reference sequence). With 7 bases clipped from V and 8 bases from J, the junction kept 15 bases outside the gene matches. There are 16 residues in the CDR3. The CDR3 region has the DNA TGTGCCAGCACCCTGTCGGGACAGGGGGTTCTAAGGGGCTACACCTTC. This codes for CASTLSGQGVLRGYTF.

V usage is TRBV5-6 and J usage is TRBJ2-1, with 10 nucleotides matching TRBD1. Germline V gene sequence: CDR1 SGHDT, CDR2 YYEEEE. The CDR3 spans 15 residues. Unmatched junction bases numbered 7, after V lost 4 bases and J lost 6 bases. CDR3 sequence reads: CASSPRTGGGNEQFF. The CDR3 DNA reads TGTGCCAGCAGCCCCAGGACAGGGGGTGGCAATGAGCAGTTCTTC.

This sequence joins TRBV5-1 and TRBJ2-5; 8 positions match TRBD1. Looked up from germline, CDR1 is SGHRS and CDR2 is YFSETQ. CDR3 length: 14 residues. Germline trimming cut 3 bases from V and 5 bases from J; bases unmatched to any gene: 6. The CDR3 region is CASSYGQGRETQYF. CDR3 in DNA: TGCGCCAGCAGCTATGGACAGGGCCGGGAGACCCAGTACTTC.

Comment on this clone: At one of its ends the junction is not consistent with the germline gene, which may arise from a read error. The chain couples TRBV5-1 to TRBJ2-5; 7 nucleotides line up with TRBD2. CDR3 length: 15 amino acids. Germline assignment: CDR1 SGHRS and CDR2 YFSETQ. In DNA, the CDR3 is TGCGCCAGCAGCTCCCCGGGACTATACCAAGAGATCCAGTACTTC. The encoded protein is CASSSPGLYQEIQYF.

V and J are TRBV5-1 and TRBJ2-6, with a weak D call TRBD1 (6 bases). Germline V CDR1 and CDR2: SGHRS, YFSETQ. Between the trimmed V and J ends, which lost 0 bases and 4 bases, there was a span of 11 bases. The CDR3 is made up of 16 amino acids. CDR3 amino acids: CASSLDTGSGANVLTF. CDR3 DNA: TGCGCCAGCAGCTTGGACACAGGGTCCGGGGCCAACGTCCTGACTTTC.

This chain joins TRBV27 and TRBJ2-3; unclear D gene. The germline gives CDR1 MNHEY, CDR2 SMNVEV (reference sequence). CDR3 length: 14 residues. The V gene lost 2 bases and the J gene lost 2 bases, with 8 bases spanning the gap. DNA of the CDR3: TGTGCCAGCAGTTTAATTCCCTTCACAGATACGCAGTATTTT. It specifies CASSLIPFTDTQYF.